This T cell receptor beta chain came from a study of blood T cell repertoires in COVID-19. Study-wide background: From T cells, B-cell-depleted T cells, or PBMCs came the material, which was cDNA or gDNA.

The junction had 7 bases not matched to a gene; V was cut back by 3 bases and J by 3 bases. The CDR3 extends over 15 amino acids. Per the germline V gene, CDR1 is SGDLS and CDR2 is YYNGEE. In the source study's methods: Estimation of nucleated cell counts relied on the amplification of reference gene primers. The repertoire was sequenced with immunoSEQ multiplex PCR; TCRdb's copy has only in-frame clones and lacks some. The V and J calls and clone size come from that table; D and trimming were worked out from the DNA. The repertoire consists of fewer than 75,000 clones, with 80% to 90% occurring once and the leading ten covering around 10%.

The receptor's source is a man older than 75 with acute or convalescent COVID-19. Sequences were obtained from peripheral blood. The V and J genes are TRBV9 and TRBJ1-1; 8 bases align to TRBD1. The CDR3 coding sequence is TGTGCCAGCAGCGCGCAGGGGGCAGAGGACACTGAAGCTTTCTTT. Its translation: CASSAQGAEDTEAFF.